The source of this T cell receptor (beta chain) is a study of control samples from healthy donors and cancer patients. TCRdb's copy holds only in-frame clones and misses some; the assay was immunoSEQ multiplex PCR. The table records 150,000 or so clones, 90% to 95% of them present only once. CDR1 is MDHEN, CDR2 SYDVKM, per germline. The V and J ends lost 8 bases and 5 bases respectively, with 21 bases between them. This CDR3 is built from 15 residues. The chain joins TRBV28 to TRBJ1-1; D gene ambiguous. The clonotype originates from a man aged 35-49 years in good health. Sequencing input: blood. The CDR3 loop is CASSPTGSQVTEAFF. The CDR3 nucleotides read TGTGCCAGCTCCCCGACGGGGTCGCAGGTTACTGAAGCTTTCTTT.